This entry describes one T cell receptor (beta chain). The antigen is not known. The CDR3 is 15 residues long. Per germline, CDR1 MNHEY and CDR2 SMNVEV (reference sequence). Trimming removed 0 bases from V and 4 bases from J, with 10 bases in between. The data are from a study of shared clonotypes between healthy human individuals. Study summary: Ranging from 18 to 49 in age, donors were two women and three men. Findings and caveats of the study: For sorted subsets, rarefaction showed incomplete sequencing despite large depth.

The DNA input per sorted-subset replicate PCR was about 190 ng, corresponding to around 30,000 T cell genomes. The method was immunoSEQ multiplex PCR; TCRdb's version includes in-frame clones alone and lacks a portion of them. The table lists 2 million to 2.5 million clones, roughly 95% of them singletons. Sequencing was carried out using naive CD4+ T cells sorted from blood. Described subset: CD45RA+ positively selected. V and J are TRBV27 and TRBJ1-5; no clear D. This receptor was obtained from a man aged 18-30 years in good health. As DNA, the CDR3 is TGTGCCAGCAGTTTATCAGCGGCCCTAAATCAGCCCCAGCATTTT. Encoded protein: CASSLSAALNQPQHF.